This entry lists 10 T cell receptor beta chains sequenced from one sample in a study of T-cell reconstitution after alpha-beta-depleted transplantation in children. Unique molecular identifiers were built into the TCRbeta library. TCRdb analysed the PCR reads with MiXCR anew, one entry per CDR3 protein. The data contain about 340,000 distinct CDR3 sequences, around a tenth of them singletons. Sequenced here: PBMCs from the stem cell graft donor, sampled from the stem cell graft. The receptors were sampled from a human donor who donated a stem cell graft to a child with acute lymphoblastic leukemia.

This clonotype was recorded at least ten times. One junction end disagrees with the germline gene, perhaps due to a read error. The chain recombines TRBV12-3 or TRBV12-4 with TRBJ2-7; 11 nucleotides line up with TRBD1. The CDR3 runs 15 residues. In DNA, the CDR3 is TGTGCCAGCAGTTTACGGACAGGGGGCTCCCACGAGCAGTACTTC. This translates into CASSLRTGGSHEQYF.

The J gene is TRBJ2-1, the V gene TRBV29-1, with TRBD2 matching over 8 bases. The V gene's germline CDR1 is SQVTM and CDR2 ANQGSEA. The CDR3 has 16 amino acids. V lost 1 base and J lost 1; bases outside the gene matches: 6. The CDR3 reads CSVEVSGTSSYNEQFF. For the CDR3, the DNA is TGCAGCGTTGAAGTTAGCGGGACGTCGTCCTACAATGAGCAGTTCTTC.

The table lists this clonotype with many counts. The chain is built from TRBV29-1 and TRBJ2-5; TRBD1 matches at 7 bases. The ends lost 6 bases at V and 2 bases at J; junction bases unmatched: 9. The CDR3 totals 14 residues. The V gene's germline CDR1 is SQVTM and CDR2 ANQGSEA. The DNA for the CDR3 is TGCAGCGTCGTCCGACAGGGCCGTCAAGAGACCCAGTACTTC. As protein: CSVVRQGRQETQYF. The variable domain in full, with the rest retrieved from reference TRBV29-1 and TRBJ2-5, is SAVISQKPSRDICQRGTSLTIQCQVDSQVTMMFWYRQQPGQSLTLIATANQGSEATYESGFVIDKFPISRPNLTFSTLTVSNMSPEDSSIYLCSVVRQGRQETQYFGPGTRLLVL.

The rearrangement uses TRBV5-1 and TRBJ2-7, with D possibly matching TRBD2 (6 bases). The germline CDR1 and CDR2 sequences are SGHRS and YFSETQ. This CDR3 is built from 15 residues. The V end was cut by 4 bases, the J end by 2 bases, with 16 bases between. CDR3 residues: CASSAGLPTTYEQYF. In DNA, the CDR3 is TGCGCCAGCAGCGCGGGACTCCCAACAACCTACGAGCAGTACTTC.

In its sample, this clonotype was seen many times. The rearrangement links TRBV5-6 to TRBJ2-5; the match to TRBD1 covers 7 bases. The V segment lost 0 bases and the J segment 5 bases; nucleotides outside the gene matches: 7. Germline assignment: CDR1 SGHDT and CDR2 YYEEEE. The CDR3 length is 15 residues. The CDR3 protein is CASSLVTGAVETQYF. The CDR3 nucleotides read TGTGCCAGCAGCTTGGTTACAGGGGCCGTGGAGACCCAGTACTTC.

This clonotype has a handful of counts. J is TRBJ2-5 and V is TRBV28; possible D gene TRBD1, 6 bases. V lost 4 bases and J lost 5, with 14 bases in between. Germline-derived CDR1 and CDR2 are MDHEN and SYDVKM. The CDR3 spans 14 residues. The DNA of the CDR3 is TGTGCCAGCAGTTCTTGGACAGTGCCGGAGACCCAGTACTTC. This translates into CASSSWTVPETQYF.

In its sample, this clonotype was seen a few times. V usage is TRBV20-1 and J usage is TRBJ2-1; 9 nucleotides match TRBD2. Germline V CDR1 and CDR2: DFQATT, SNEGSKA (reference sequence). The CDR3 is 12 amino acids. After removal of 8 bases from V and 6 bases from J, the junction contained 5 bases not matched to a gene. CDR3 in DNA: TGCAGTTGGACTAGCGTAGGCAATGAGCAGTTCTTC. It specifies CSWTSVGNEQFF.

V is TRBV20-1 and J is TRBJ1-2, with 12 bases identical to TRBD1. Per germline, CDR1 DFQATT and CDR2 SNEGSKA (reference sequence). The CDR3 runs 16 residues. Trimming took 3 bases from V and 7 from J; bases not matched to a gene: 12. The DNA of the CDR3 is TGCAGTGCTAGCCCTCCAGGGACAGGGGGCGTAGGTGGCTACACCTTC. Amino acids: CSASPPGTGGVGGYTF.

This clonotype was seen more than once but under ten times. The V and J genes are TRBV27 and TRBJ2-1; 10 bases are shared with TRBD2. Looked up from germline, CDR1 is MNHEY and CDR2 is SMNVEV (reference sequence). V gave up 4 bases and J gave up 4 bases; unmatched junction bases: 10. This CDR3 contains 17 residues. CDR3 in amino acids: CASSSLLAGGFYNEQFF. The CDR3, as DNA: TGTGCCAGCAGTTCCCTATTAGCGGGAGGCTTTTACAATGAGCAGTTCTTC.

The chain couples TRBV29-1 to TRBJ2-1; D is perhaps TRBD1 (5 bases). This CDR3 comprises 13 residues. With 4 bases removed from V and 8 bases from J, the gap between germline ends came to 15 bases. CDR1 and CDR2 from the germline V gene are SQVTM and ANQGSEA. In DNA form, the CDR3 reads TGCAGCGTTGTGCGGTCAGGGCGGCATGAGCAGTTCTTC. Its protein is CSVVRSGRHEQFF.